This T cell receptor beta chain was found in a study of blood T cell repertoires in COVID-19. Study summary: In each case, the material was cDNA or gDNA derived from T cells, B-cell-depleted T cells, or PBMCs.

Germline assignment: CDR1 ENHRY and CDR2 SYGVKD. The CDR3 runs 15 residues. V dropped 4 bases and J dropped 4 bases, with 15 bases sitting between them. The method was immunoSEQ multiplex PCR; TCRdb's version includes in-frame clones alone and lacks a portion of them. This table has around 300,000 clones, almost 90% appearing once. The rearrangement joins TRBV10-3 to TRBJ2-3; D may be TRBD1 (5 bases). The receptor's source is a woman aged 18 to 35 with acute COVID-19. Material: PBMCs or T cells enriched from blood (not recorded which). CDR3 in amino acids: CAISGQGKSADTQYF. DNA for the CDR3: TGTGCCATCAGTGGCCAGGGCAAGAGCGCAGATACGCAGTATTTT.